One and the same sample provided the 25 T cell receptor beta chains below, sequenced in a study of blood T cell repertoires in COVID-19. Sequenced by immunoSEQ multiplex PCR; TCRdb stores in-frame clones only, minus some. The sample contains around 270,000 clones, around 86% of which appear only once. Sequences were obtained from peripheral blood. All receptors come from a man aged 35 to 55 who had recovered from COVID-19.

V is TRBV6-2 or TRBV6-3 and J is TRBJ2-4, with 10 bases matching TRBD2. The CDR3 is 16 amino acids. CDR1 MNHEY and CDR2 SVGEGT come from the germline V gene. V lost 5 bases to trimming and J lost 3 bases; unmatched junction nucleotides: 7. The CDR3, as DNA: TGTGCCAGCAGTGGAGCTAGCGGGGGCGACAAAAACATTCAGTACTTC. This translates into CASSGASGGDKNIQYF.

This chain connects TRBV7-6 to TRBJ2-6, with D possibly matching TRBD1 (5 bases). Germline-derived CDR1 and CDR2 are SGHVS and FNYEAQ. Trimming shortened V by 1 base and J by 2 bases, and 6 bases separated the two germline ends. The CDR3 spans 15 residues. CDR3 region: CASSLEGAGANVLTF. CDR3 nucleotide sequence: TGTGCCAGCAGCTTAGAAGGGGCTGGGGCCAACGTCCTGACTTTC.

This chain connects TRBV29-1 to TRBJ2-3; possible D gene TRBD1, 6 bases. The CDR3 runs to 13 residues. Germline CDR1 SQVTM, CDR2 ANQGSEA. V dropped 3 bases and J dropped 1 base, with 8 bases sitting between them. This CDR3 reads CSVDPGGTDTQYF. The CDR3, as DNA: TGCAGCGTTGATCCAGGGGGCACAGATACGCAGTATTTT.

The chain carries TRBV5-4 and TRBJ1-3; TRBD1 matches at 9 bases. Germline trimming cut 0 bases from V and 0 bases from J; bases unmatched to any gene: 4. CDR3 length equals 17 residues. CDR1 and CDR2 (germline): SGHNT, YYREEE (reference sequence). CDR3 amino acids: CASSLDPGQGSGNTIYF. The CDR3 bases are TGTGCCAGCAGCTTGGATCCGGGACAGGGCTCTGGAAACACCATATATTTT. Supplemented by reference TRBV5-4 and TRBJ1-3, the full variable domain reads ETGVTQSPTHLIKTRGQQVTLRCSSQSGHNTVSWYQQALGQGPQFIFQYYREEENGRGNFPPRFSGLQFPNYSSELNVNALELDDSALYLCASSLDPGQGSGNTIYFGEGSWLTVV.

This clone showed up just once. The CDR3 coding sequence is TGTGCCAGCAGACACCGGGGACTAGCGGGCGCCAACACCGGGGAGCTGTTTTTT. This gives the protein CASRHRGLAGANTGELFF. The V call is TRBV2, the J call TRBJ2-2; the match to TRBD2 covers 12 bases. The V and J ends lost 6 bases and 2 bases, in that order; junction bases with no gene match: 10. Looked up from germline, CDR1 is SNHLY and CDR2 is FYNNEI. The CDR3 length is 18 residues. Variable domain in full (rest from reference TRBV2 and TRBJ2-2): EPEVTQTPSHQVTQMGQEVILRCVPISNHLYFYWYRQILGQKVEFLVSFYNNEISEKSEIFDDQFSVERPDGSNFTLKIRSTKLEDSAMYFCASRHRGLAGANTGELFFGEGSRLTVL.

The CDR3 DNA sequence: TGTGCCTGGAGTCGGGACGGCGGGAGGGGGATTAGCTCCTACAATGAGCAGTTCTTC. Its protein product is CAWSRDGGRGISSYNEQFF. This chain joins TRBV30 and TRBJ2-1; 9 positions match TRBD2. Losses at the gene ends were 2 bases for V and 0 bases for J; bases not matched to a gene: 14. CDR1 is GTSNPN and CDR2 is SVGIG in the germline V gene (reference sequence). The CDR3 length is 19 residues.

The V call is TRBV5-1, the J call TRBJ2-3; D gene uncertain. From germline, CDR1 is SGHRS and CDR2 YFSETQ. V was shortened by 2 bases and J by 3 bases, with 13 bases between the two germline ends. This CDR3 comprises 15 residues. The CDR3 spells CASSLRSVLTDTQYF. The CDR3 nucleotides are TGCGCCAGCAGCTTACGTTCGGTTTTGACAGATACGCAGTATTTT. Full variable domain (missing parts from reference TRBV5-1 and TRBJ2-3): KAGVTQTPRYLIKTRGQQVTLSCSPISGHRSVSWYQQTPGQGLQFLFEYFSETQRNKGNFPGRFSGRQFSNSRSEMNVSTLELGDSALYLCASSLRSVLTDTQYFGPGTRLTVL.

The J gene is TRBJ2-1, the V gene TRBV10-1; TRBD1 is a possible D gene (5 bases). The CDR3 extends over 15 amino acids. V was clipped by 4 bases and J by 2 bases, with 12 bases between them. In germline, CDR1 is WNHNN, CDR2 SYGVQD (reference sequence). As DNA, the CDR3 is TGCGCCAGCAGTGTGTCCAGGGTCCCCTACAATGAGCAGTTCTTC. Its translation: CASSVSRVPYNEQFF.

The chain couples TRBV2 to TRBJ2-7; D might be TRBD1 (6 bases). Germline CDR1 SNHLY, CDR2 FYNNEI. The CDR3 is 14 residues long. Trimming pared 2 bases from V and 2 bases from J, leaving 10 bases between. CDR3 in amino acids: CASSERRGPYEQYF. The CDR3, as DNA: TGTGCCAGCAGTGAACGCAGGGGACCCTACGAGCAGTACTTC.

In its sample, this clone was seen once. The chain combines TRBV6-5 with TRBJ1-1; no clear D. The CDR3 loop spans 13 amino acids. V gave up 8 bases and J gave up 1 base, with 11 bases separating them. Per germline, CDR1 MNHEY and CDR2 SVGAGI. CDR3 sequence reads: CASGIAGNTEAFF. The CDR3 nucleotides are TGTGCCAGCGGCATCGCAGGGAACACTGAAGCTTTCTTT.

The chain has TRBV13 and TRBJ2-7, with TRBD1 matching 7 bases. J gave up 4 bases and V 5 bases, and 5 bases lay outside the gene matches. This CDR3 spans 13 amino acids. The germline CDR1 and CDR2 sequences are PRHDT and FYEKMQ (reference sequence). This chain's CDR3 is CASSPPTGYEQYF. The CDR3 nucleotides read TGTGCCAGCAGCCCCCCGACAGGGTACGAGCAGTACTTC.

The V and J genes are TRBV6-2 or TRBV6-3 and TRBJ2-3; 16 bases fit TRBD2. V shed 6 bases and J 6 bases; nucleotides not matched to a gene: 15. Germline V gives CDR1 MNHEY, CDR2 SVGEGT. CDR3 length equals 19 residues. CDR3 DNA: TGTGCCAGCAGCCCTGTGGCGCCGGGACTAGCGGGGGGGAGGGATACGCAGTATTTT. Translated: CASSPVAPGLAGGRDTQYF.

CDR3 region: CASSQRQGKSGGAGETQYF. The CDR3 bases are TGTGCCAGCAGCCAACGACAGGGAAAAAGCGGGGGGGCCGGGGAGACCCAGTACTTC. The chain combines TRBV7-8 with TRBJ2-5; TRBD2 agrees at 10 bases. CDR1 SGHVS and CDR2 FQNEAQ come from the germline V gene. CDR3 length: 19 residues. With 5 bases clipped from V and 5 bases from J, the junction kept 20 bases outside the gene matches.

The chain links TRBV27 to TRBJ2-2; TRBD1 aligns across 8 bases. V was pared by 3 bases and J by 6 bases, with 6 bases of the junction left unmatched. The CDR3 loop spans 15 amino acids. Germline loops: CDR1 MNHEY, CDR2 SMNVEV (reference sequence). The CDR3 DNA follows: TGTGCCAGCAGTTTCTCGGCAGGGGGCTCCGGGGAGCTGTTTTTT. The encoded protein is CASSFSAGGSGELFF.

The table lists this clone with a count of one. The rearrangement joins TRBV21-1 to TRBJ1-2; the table gives TRBD1 as D, unverified against the DNA. TRBV21-1 is marked as a pseudogene. This CDR3 comprises 15 residues. The CDR3 coding sequence is TGTGCCAGCAGCCGTCATCCGGGACAGGGATTTGGCTACACCTTC. It codes for CASSRHPGQGFGYTF.

V gene TRBV2 combines with J gene TRBJ2-3, with a tentative D call TRBD2 (5 bases). The germline V and J ends were trimmed by 1 base and 1 base, with 12 bases remaining between them. CDR1 and CDR2 (germline): SNHLY, FYNNEI. The CDR3 runs to 16 residues. CDR3 coding DNA: TGTGCCAGCAGTGAAGGGGGAGACCCCCGCACAGATACGCAGTATTTT. Translating it yields CASSEGGDPRTDTQYF.

The chain employs TRBV29-1 and TRBJ1-1; 7 bases are a match to TRBD1. This CDR3 region has 13 residues. The germline V gene encodes CDR1 SQVTM and CDR2 ANQGSEA. J was trimmed by 5 bases and V by 6 bases; bases with no gene match: 9. The CDR3 sequence is CSVRTGEWTEAFF. In DNA form, the CDR3 reads TGCAGCGTCCGTACAGGGGAATGGACTGAAGCTTTCTTT.

The chain carries TRBV27 and TRBJ2-1; 9 bases agree with TRBD1. Germline CDR1 and CDR2: MNHEY and SMNVEV (reference sequence). V gave up 1 base and J gave up 0 bases; unmatched junction bases: 7. This CDR3 has 18 amino acids. CDR3 nucleotide sequence: TGTGCCAGCAGTTTATACGGGACAGGGCCAAGCTCCTACAATGAGCAGTTCTTC. Its translation is CASSLYGTGPSSYNEQFF.

Only one count was recorded for this clone. This chain joins TRBV5-4 and TRBJ1-4; D remains ambiguous. Germline CDR1 is SGHNT and CDR2 is YYREEE (reference sequence). The CDR3 loop spans 16 amino acids. Deletions cut 2 bases from V and 0 bases from J, with 11 bases between. The DNA of the CDR3 is TGTGCCAGCAGCTTTGGCGGAGGAGCAACTAATGAAAAACTGTTTTTT. Translation: CASSFGGGATNEKLFF.

The V and J genes are TRBV6-4 and TRBJ2-2, with 7 bases aligning to TRBD1. Germline loops: CDR1 MRHNA, CDR2 SNTAGT. The length of the CDR3 is 19 residues. J was trimmed by 4 bases and V by 7 bases; bases with no gene match: 21. CDR3 DNA sequence: TGTGCCAGCATCCCCCCTACCCCCAGGGGGTTATTGAGCACCGGGGAGCTGTTTTTT. The encoded protein is CASIPPTPRGLLSTGELFF.

Comment on this clone: Other nucleotide sequences from this sample produce the same CDR3. The chain has TRBV9 and TRBJ2-1; D unclear. Germline V gene sequence: CDR1 SGDLS, CDR2 YYNGEE. V lost 3 bases, J lost 8 bases, and 6 bases lay in between. This CDR3 contains 11 residues. CDR3 loop: CASSALDEQFF. CDR3 DNA: TGTGCCAGCAGCGCATTAGATGAGCAGTTCTTC.

This sequence joins TRBV5-1 and TRBJ2-7, with 14 bases that match TRBD2. Germline V gene data show CDR1 as SGHRS and CDR2 as YFSETQ. With V trimmed by 4 bases and J by 0 bases, 12 bases remained unmatched. This CDR3 spans 19 amino acids. CDR3 residues: CASSVWTSGRKGGSYEQYF. Written as DNA, the CDR3 is TGCGCCAGCAGCGTATGGACTAGCGGGAGGAAAGGGGGCTCCTACGAGCAGTACTTC.

The chain joins TRBV21-1 to TRBJ2-1; TRBD2, as called in the table, went unchecked against the DNA. TRBV21-1 is given as a pseudogene. The CDR3 runs 16 residues. The CDR3 region has the DNA TGTGCCAGCAGCACGAGGGGGACTAGCGGGAGAAATGAGCAGTTCTTC. It translates to CASSTRGTSGRNEQFF.

V and J are TRBV20-1 and TRBJ2-1, with no clear D. The CDR3 has 11 amino acids. V lost 5 bases to trimming and J lost 7 bases, with 9 bases between them. CDR1 and CDR2 from the germline V gene are DFQATT and SNEGSKA (reference sequence). The CDR3 protein is CSASRVNEQFF. Here the CDR3 DNA reads TGCAGTGCTTCCCGGGTAAATGAGCAGTTCTTC.

The chain uses TRBV7-8 and TRBJ2-3, with a tentative D call TRBD1 (6 bases). This CDR3 region has 15 residues. Germline V gene data show CDR1 as SGHVS and CDR2 as FQNEAQ. Trimming removed 1 base from V and 0 bases from J, with 8 bases in between. Here the CDR3 reads CASSLVGASTDTQYF. CDR3 in DNA: TGTGCCAGCAGCTTAGTGGGGGCAAGCACAGATACGCAGTATTTT.